This TCR beta chain was obtained from a study of blood T cell repertoires in COVID-19 (dated by TCRdb to about 2020). At the level of the whole study: The collaborator samples originated in the United States, Italy and Spain and spanned the acute and convalescent phases of COVID-19. Where available, HLA class I and class II types were obtained from metadata supplied by the sample provider rather than from assay-based typing. A freely available public database, intended as a resource for researchers studying the immune response to SARS-CoV-2, is where the repertoires were released. Nearly every sample came with metadata listing a de-identified subject ID, COVID-19 status, age in years and sex. Subjects who had been exposed to COVID-19, were actively infected with it, or had recovered from it provided the deeply sampled blood TCRbeta repertoires that made up the dataset. Samples were obtained from the ongoing ImmuneRACE study (first 160 participants) and from over a thousand subjects provided by 6 global collaborators. The prospective study material was composed of cDNA or gDNA derived from T cells, B-cell-depleted T cells, or PBMCs. Results and caveats for the whole study, not just this receptor: The quantity of clinical and demographic metadata differed by source and by participant and was supplied without curation.

Each collaborating institution followed its own protocols to collect whole blood in K2EDTA tubes. For TCRbeta analysis, collaborators shipped samples as frozen whole blood, isolated PBMCs, or DNA extracted from either of those sample types. TCRbeta CDR3 regions were amplified from genomic DNA by means of the immunoSEQ Assay, a bias-controlled multiplex PCR. In the source study's methods: The number of nucleated cells in each sample was estimated by amplification of reference gene primers within the assay. To quantify the absolute abundance of each unique TCRbeta CDR3 rearrangement, sequence reads were collapsed and filtered. For each sample, productive Simpson clonality was calculated as the square root of Simpson's diversity index across productive rearrangements. TCRdb re-hosts the immuneACCESS table, in-frame sequences only. Its copies lack some clones; in the studies checked, an unresolved V gene accounts for under half of them, and the cause for the rest is not known. From that table come the V and J calls and clone size; the DNA was used to work out D and trimming. This sample has 120,000 to 150,000 clones in its table, and roughly 79% of those were observed once. The ten most abundant clones make up approximately 8.4% of the sample.

For CDR1 and CDR2, the germline V gene (reference sequence) lists LGHDT and YNNKEL. V is clipped by 4 bases and J by 6 bases, and the sequence between their germline boundaries is 22 bases long. From its cysteine to its phenylalanine, the CDR3 spans 17 amino acids. The only DNA kept is the CDR3, 51 bases in frame from the first base. Note on this clone: Which antigen it targets is not known. No clone much larger than this one lies a single base away; base qualities are absent.

The sequence links TRBV3-1 (or the pseudogene TRBV3-2) to TRBJ2-4, and the D gene may be TRBD1, 5 bases matching. Material: peripheral blood. The source of this sequence is a human donor with acute or convalescent COVID-19. The donor label of this sample is uncertain. The CDR3 in this case is CASSPLEGASQGNIQYF. The nucleotide sequence is TGTGCCAGCAGCCCCCTGGAAGGGGCAAGCCAGGGAAACATTCAGTACTTC.